This section outlines one T cell receptor beta chain sequence together with its context. Germline CDR1 and CDR2: LGHNA and YNFKEQ. The length of the CDR3 is 15 residues. V shed 0 bases and J shed 2 bases, with 7 bases lying between them. Method: immunoSEQ multiplex PCR; TCRdb's copy keeps in-frame clones and lacks some. The repertoire holds fewer than 6,000 clones, with 65% to 75% as singletons. This record belongs to a study of OX40 agonist ivuxolimab in advanced cancers. Here the sequenced sample was CD4+ or CD8+ T cells sorted from blood, taken in a trial of the OX40 agonist ivuxolimab. This receptor was taken from an adult with an advanced solid tumor such as melanoma, head and neck, liver or kidney cancer. This sequence joins TRBV4-2 and TRBJ2-2; D unclear. The CDR3 spells CASSQDDHNTGELFF. The CDR3 DNA follows: TGTGCCAGCAGCCAAGATGACCATAACACCGGGGAGCTGTTTTTT.